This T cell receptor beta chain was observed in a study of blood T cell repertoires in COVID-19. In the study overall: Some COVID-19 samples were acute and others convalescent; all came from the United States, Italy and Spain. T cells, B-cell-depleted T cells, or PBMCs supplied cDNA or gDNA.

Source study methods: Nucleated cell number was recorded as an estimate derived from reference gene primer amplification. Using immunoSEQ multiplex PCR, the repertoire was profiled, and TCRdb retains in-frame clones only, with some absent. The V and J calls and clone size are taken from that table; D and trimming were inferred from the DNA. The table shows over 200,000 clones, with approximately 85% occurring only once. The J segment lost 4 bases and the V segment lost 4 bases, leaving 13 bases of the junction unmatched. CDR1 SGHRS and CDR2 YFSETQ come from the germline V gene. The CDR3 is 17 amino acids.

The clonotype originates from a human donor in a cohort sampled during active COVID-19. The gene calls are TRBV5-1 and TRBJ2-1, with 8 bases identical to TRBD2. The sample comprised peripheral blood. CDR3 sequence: CASSPGSEAGVYNEQFF. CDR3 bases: TGCGCCAGCAGCCCAGGATCCGAAGCGGGAGTATACAATGAGCAGTTCTTC. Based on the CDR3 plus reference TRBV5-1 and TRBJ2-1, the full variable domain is KAGVTQTPRYLIKTRGQQVTLSCSPISGHRSVSWYQQTPGQGLQFLFEYFSETQRNKGNFPGRFSGRQFSNSRSEMNVSTLELGDSALYLCASSPGSEAGVYNEQFFGPGTRLTVL.